What follows are 5 T cell receptor beta chains derived from one specimen sequenced in a study of T-cell memory formation after mild COVID-19. Using its own MiXCR run on the 5' RACE reads, TCRdb lists one record per CDR3 protein. The data hold about 340,000 distinct CDR3 sequences, with around 21% observed a single time. What was sequenced was PBMCs or a T cell subset sorted from them (not recorded which). The receptors derive from an adult woman who had mild COVID-19 (a few samples of this study predate the infection). Cell type and time point are not known.

This clonotype occurred a few times. This chain uses TRBV20-1 with TRBJ2-1; D is possibly TRBD2 (5 bases). The CDR3 length is 14 residues. Between the trimmed V and J ends, which lost 3 bases and 6 bases, there was a span of 15 bases. Germline lookup yields CDR1 DFQATT and CDR2 SNEGSKA (reference sequence). This CDR3 reads CSARPGVRRNEQFF. CDR3 bases: TGCAGTGCTAGGCCCGGGGTCCGGCGCAATGAGCAGTTCTTC.

This clonotype was counted a few times. V and J are TRBV24-1 and TRBJ2-3; no firm D call. Germline CDR1 KGHDR, CDR2 SFDVKD. The CDR3 is 14 residues long. V lost 3 bases, J lost 6 bases, and 12 bases lay in between. CDR3 in amino acids: CATSDPTASDTQYF. The CDR3 region has the DNA TGTGCCACCAGTGATCCGACGGCTTCGGATACGCAGTATTTT.

This clonotype was seen many times. The chain has TRBV24-1 and TRBJ2-1; TRBD2 agrees at 8 bases. Trimming cost V 4 bases and J 14 bases; bases outside gene matches: 9. The CDR3 contains 13 residues. Per the germline V gene, CDR1 is KGHDR and CDR2 is SFDVKD. CDR3 nucleotide sequence: TGTGCCACCAGTGAGGGTCCCCGGGGACTAGAGTTCTTC. Its protein is CATSEGPRGLEFF.

The chain links TRBV7-6 to TRBJ2-3; unclear D gene. The CDR3 totals 14 residues. Germline CDR1 reads SGHVS; CDR2 reads FNYEAQ. V lost 2 bases and J lost 1, with 7 bases in between. The CDR3 sequence: CASSLLARTDTQYF. In DNA form, the CDR3 reads TGTGCCAGCAGCTTACTGGCCCGCACAGATACGCAGTATTTT.

The chain carries TRBV4-1 and TRBJ2-7, with D possibly TRBD1 on 6 matching bases. Germline CDR1 MGHRA, CDR2 YSYEKL. The length of the CDR3 is 14 residues. Trimming took 1 base from V and 4 from J, leaving 11 bases between them. CDR3: CASSQGQRGYEQYF. As DNA, the CDR3 is TGCGCCAGCAGCCAAGGTCAGAGGGGGTACGAGCAGTACTTC.